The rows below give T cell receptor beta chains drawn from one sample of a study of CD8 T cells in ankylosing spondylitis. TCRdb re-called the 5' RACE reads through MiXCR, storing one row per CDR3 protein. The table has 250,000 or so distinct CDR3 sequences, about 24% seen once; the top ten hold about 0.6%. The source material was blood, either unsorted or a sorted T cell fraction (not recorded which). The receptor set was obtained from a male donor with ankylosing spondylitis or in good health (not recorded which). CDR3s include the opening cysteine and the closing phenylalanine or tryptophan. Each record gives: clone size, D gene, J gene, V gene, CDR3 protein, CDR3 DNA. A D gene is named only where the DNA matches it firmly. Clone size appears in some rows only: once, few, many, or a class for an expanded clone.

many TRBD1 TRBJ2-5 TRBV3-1 CASSQDTTLRGETQYF TGTGCCAGCAGCCAAGATACGACCCTCAGGGGGGAGACCCAGTACTTC
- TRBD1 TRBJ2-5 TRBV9 CASSVGTGEETQYF TGTGCCAGCAGCGTAGGTACAGGGGAGGAGACCCAGTACTTC
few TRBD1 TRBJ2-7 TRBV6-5 CASSYGRGFPEQYF TGTGCCAGCAGTTACGGCAGGGGGTTTCCCGAGCAGTACTTC
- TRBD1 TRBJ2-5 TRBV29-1 CSVEYWPDREETQYF TGCAGCGTTGAATATTGGCCGGACAGGGAGGAGACCCAGTACTTC
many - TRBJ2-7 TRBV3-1 CASSQVGQGGYEQYF TGTGCCAGCAGCCAAGTCGGGCAGGGAGGCTACGAGCAGTACTTC
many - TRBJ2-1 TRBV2 CASSDWERDEQFF TGTGCCAGCAGTGATTGGGAGCGGGATGAGCAGTTCTTC
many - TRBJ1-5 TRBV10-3 CAIRSQPQHF TGTGCCATCAGGTCTCAGCCCCAGCATTTT
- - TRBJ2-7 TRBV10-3 CAISESRGQYEQYF TGTGCCATCAGTGAGTCGCGGGGTCAGTACGAGCAGTACTTC
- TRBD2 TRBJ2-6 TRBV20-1 CSARVAGTGANVLTF TGCAGTGCTAGGGTAGCGGGGACTGGGGCCAACGTCCTGACTTTC
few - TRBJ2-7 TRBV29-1 CSVDSPGSDEQYF TGCAGCGTAGACTCGCCGGGTTCGGACGAGCAGTACTTC
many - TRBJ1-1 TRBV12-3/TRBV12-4 CASSRQGLNTEAFF TGTGCCAGCAGCCGCCAGGGGCTGAACACTGAAGCTTTCTTT
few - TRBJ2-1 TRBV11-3 CASSLDGGPYNEQFF TGTGCCAGCAGCTTAGACGGGGGGCCCTACAATGAGCAGTTCTTC
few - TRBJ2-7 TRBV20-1 CSARTDRAYEQYF TGCAGTGCTAGAACGGACCGAGCCTACGAGCAGTACTTC
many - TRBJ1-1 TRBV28 CASSLERPEAFF TGTGCCAGCAGCCTCGAGAGACCTGAAGCTTTCTTT
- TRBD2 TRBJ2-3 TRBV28 CASSLRGAGNTQYF TGTGCCAGCAGTTTGCGGGGGGCCGGGAATACGCAGTATTTT
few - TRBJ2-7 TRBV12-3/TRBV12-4 CASSFGGKGYEQYF TGTGCCAGCAGTTTCGGGGGTAAAGGCTACGAGCAGTACTTC
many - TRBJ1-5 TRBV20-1 CSAPDLGSGSNQPQHF TGCAGTGCTCCAGATTTAGGGTCGGGGTCCAATCAGCCCCAGCATTTT
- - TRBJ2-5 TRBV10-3 CAISESDLVPQYF TGTGCCATCAGTGAGTCGGACTTGGTTCCCCAGTACTTC
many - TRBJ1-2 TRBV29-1 CSVEDFSRANYGYTF TGCAGCGTTGAAGATTTCAGCCGAGCTAACTATGGCTACACCTTC
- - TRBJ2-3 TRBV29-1 CSVGSDTQYF TGCAGCGTGGGCAGCGATACGCAGTATTTT
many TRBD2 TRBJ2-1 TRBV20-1 CSARTSFNEQFF TGCAGTGCTCGGACTAGTTTCAATGAGCAGTTCTTC
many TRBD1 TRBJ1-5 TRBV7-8 CASSLGQGWNQPQHF TGTGCCAGCAGCCTAGGACAGGGGTGGAATCAGCCCCAGCATTTT